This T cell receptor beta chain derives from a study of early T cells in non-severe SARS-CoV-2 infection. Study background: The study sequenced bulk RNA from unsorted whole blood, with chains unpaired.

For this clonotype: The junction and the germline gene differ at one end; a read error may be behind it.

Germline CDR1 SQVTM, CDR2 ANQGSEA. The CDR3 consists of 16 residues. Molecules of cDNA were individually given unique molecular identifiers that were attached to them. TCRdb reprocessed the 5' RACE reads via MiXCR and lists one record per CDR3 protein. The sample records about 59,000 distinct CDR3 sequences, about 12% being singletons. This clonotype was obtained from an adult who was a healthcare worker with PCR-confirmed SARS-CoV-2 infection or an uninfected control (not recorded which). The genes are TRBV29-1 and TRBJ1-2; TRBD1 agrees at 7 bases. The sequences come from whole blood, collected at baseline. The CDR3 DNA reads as TGCGGCGTTGAAGATAGTGGTAGACAGGGTTTGTATGGCTACACCTTC. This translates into CGVEDSGRQGLYGYTF.